This entry concerns a single T cell receptor beta chain. This clone was detected only once. No antigen is known for it. Per-base quality was not reported, and no clone a single base away is much larger than it. Read against the paper, the sample's time point label means: cells obtained before transplantation from donor or recipient. CD3+CD4+ and CD3+CD8+ populations were FACS-sorted from unstimulated pre-transplant donor and recipient cells taken from spleen or lymph nodes. The source of the sample is a study of graft-versus-host responses after intestinal transplantation (dated by TCRdb to the early 2020s). Study-level background: Multivisceral, liver-intestinal, or isolated intestinal transplants were received by the recipients. Graft-versus-host and host-versus-graft alloreactive T cell clones were tracked in the graft, circulation and bone marrow after intestinal transplantation using bulk TCR-beta CDR3 sequencing. To identify alloreactive clones, pre-transplant mixed lymphocyte reaction products were sequenced and compared with unstimulated pre-transplant donor and recipient T cells. Every recipient was given anti-thymocyte globulin induction, then maintenance tacrolimus and steroids for approximately 3 years. Rather than being sequenced by the commercial service, samples from a few later patients were sequenced in-house on an Illumina MiSeq and processed with MiXCR. A peak of at least 4% donor T cells among recipient peripheral blood mononuclear cells was the definition used for donor T cell macrochimerism. A cohort of about 25 intestinal transplant recipients, including one retransplant, was enrolled, and a few patients lacking pretransplant specimens were excluded. Broader findings and caveats from the paper: GvH clones were found in recipient bone marrow, and some of the GvH clones appeared earlier in ileal mucosa or blood, which is consistent with an intestinal mucosal origin. Early after transplant, peak levels of circulating GvH clones were associated with declines in HvG clones. The conclusions were limited by the relatively low number and heterogeneity of the intestinal transplant patients. In patients with donor T cell macrochimerism, the allografts had high GvH to HvG T cell clonal ratios.

The library was obtained by the immunoSEQ multiplex PCR assay. For most patients, genomic DNA was isolated with the Qiagen DNeasy Blood and Tissue Kit and sent frozen to Adaptive Biotechnologies for TCR sequencing. For most patients, high-throughput TCR-beta CDR3 sequencing of genomic DNA was performed by Adaptive Biotechnologies. From the authors' description of their analysis: TCR sequencing data for 18 patients were retrieved from Adaptive's ImmunoSEQ software; three other patients were processed with MiXCR and VDJtools. To correct CD4 versus CD8 sorting errors, sequences present in both subsets at a frequency ratio below 5:1 were removed. CDR3 nucleotide sequences shared between donor and recipient were removed because the origin of such sequences could not be assigned. To be classed as alloreactive, a clone needed at least 2-fold expansion over unstimulated cells and a minimum CFSE-low frequency of 0.002% (template counts) or 0.001% (read counts). Clones detected in sequenced pre-transplant spleen, lymph node, or MLR CFSE-low populations of the donor or recipient were defined as mappable. The cumulative frequency of alloreactive clones was calculated as a percentage of all sequences, weighted by copy number. The immuneACCESS repertoire file appears here via TCRdb, limited to in-frame rearrangements. These files lack a portion of the clones; in checked studies, under half of the deficit traces to unresolved V genes, and the cause of the others is not known. D and trimming were read from the DNA, whereas the V and J calls and clone size are those reported in that table. The sample contains roughly 97,000 clones, about 90% of them found a single time. The top ten clonotypes cover about 1% of the sample.

The TCR was taken from a human donor who received an intestinal transplant. This specimen was unstimulated CD4+ T cells sorted from spleen or lymph node cells, taken before intestinal transplant.

CDR3 loop: CASGVSPEAFF. The nucleotide sequence is TGTGCGAGCGGGGTGAGCCCTGAAGCTTTCTTT. Recombination linked TRBV5-6 to TRBJ1-1, with no confident D gene call. The CDR3 spans 11 residues, from the cysteine through the phenylalanine. Just CDR3 DNA is preserved here, 33 bases in frame from base 1. The germline V gene yields SGHDT for CDR1 and YYEEEE for CDR2.